Here is one TCR beta chain with its context. Per the germline V gene, CDR1 is SGHTA and CDR2 is FQGNSA. V was cut by 5 bases and J by 2 bases, with 9 bases left in between. The CDR3 spans 14 residues. Measured with immunoSEQ multiplex PCR; TCRdb has only the in-frame clones, and not every one. The data contain under 200,000 clones, roughly 86% of them singletons. These data come from a study of blood T cell repertoires in COVID-19. Study-wide background: Acute and convalescent COVID-19 samples came from the United States, Italy and Spain.

V and J are TRBV7-2 and TRBJ1-4; weak D call: TRBD1 (6 bases). The sample taken for sequencing was peripheral blood. The TCR comes from a man aged 50-60 years with active or convalescent COVID-19. CDR3 region: CASSPGVTNEKLFF. The CDR3 DNA follows: TGTGCCAGCAGCCCAGGGGTTACTAATGAAAAACTGTTTTTT.